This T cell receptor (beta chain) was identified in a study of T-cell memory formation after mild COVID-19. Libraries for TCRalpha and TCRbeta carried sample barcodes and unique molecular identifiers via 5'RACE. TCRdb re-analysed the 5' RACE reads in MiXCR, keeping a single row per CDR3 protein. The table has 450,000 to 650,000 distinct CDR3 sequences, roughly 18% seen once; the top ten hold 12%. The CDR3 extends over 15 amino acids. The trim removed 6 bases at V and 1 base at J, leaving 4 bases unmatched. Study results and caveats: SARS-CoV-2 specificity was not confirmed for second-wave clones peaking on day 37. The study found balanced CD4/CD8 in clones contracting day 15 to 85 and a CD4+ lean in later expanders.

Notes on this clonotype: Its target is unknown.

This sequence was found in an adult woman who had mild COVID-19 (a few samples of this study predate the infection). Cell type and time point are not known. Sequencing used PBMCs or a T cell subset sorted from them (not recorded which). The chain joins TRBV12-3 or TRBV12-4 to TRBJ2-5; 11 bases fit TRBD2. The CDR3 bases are TGTGCCAGCAGGCCGGGACTAGCGGCCCAAGAGACCCAGTACTTC. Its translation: CASRPGLAAQETQYF.